Many counts were recorded for the clone carrying this TCR beta chain. The data stem from a study of patients and donors after allogeneic stem cell transplantation. TCRdb independently ran MiXCR on the RT-PCR reads; one entry per CDR3 protein. The sample has about a million distinct CDR3 sequences, roughly 18% seen once; the top ten hold around 6%. This receptor was taken from a human donor who was either an allogeneic HSCT recipient or a stem cell or donor lymphocyte infusion donor (not recorded which). It is not recorded whose cells these are; they may come from a transplant donor. Source material: blood, either unsorted or a sorted T cell fraction (not recorded which).

CDR3 bases: TGTGCCAGCTCGGGACAGCTCACAGATACGCAGTATTTT. Translation: CASSGQLTDTQYF. V usage is TRBV18 and J usage is TRBJ2-3; TRBD1 aligns across 7 bases. The CDR3 consists of 13 residues. Germline CDR1 and CDR2: KGHSH and LQKENI. The V gene end was trimmed by 6 bases and the J gene end by 2 bases; junction bases not matched to a gene: 2.